A single sample gave rise to the 12 T cell receptor beta chains below, sequenced in a study of T cells in localized non-small cell lung cancer. Assay used: immunoSEQ multiplex PCR; TCRdb lists only in-frame clones, some missing. The sample has about 74,000 clones, about four fifths seen once. Sequenced material: peripheral blood, taken before any cancer treatment. The receptors shown here come from a female donor older than 55 with stage I lung adenocarcinoma.

The CDR3 DNA is TGTGCCAGCGCTCGACAGGGGGCCGAGACCCAGTACTTC. Encoded protein: CASARQGAETQYF. V and J are TRBV11-3 and TRBJ2-5, with 10 bases fitting TRBD1. Germline V gene lookup returns CDR1 SGHNT and CDR2 YENEEA. V trimming: 8 bases; J trimming: 5 bases; junction bases outside the gene matches: 5. The CDR3 totals 13 residues.

This sequence joins TRBV7-2 and TRBJ1-6, with D hard to call. Between the trimmed V and J ends, which lost 1 base and 9 bases, there was a span of 7 bases. Germline CDR1 reads SGHTA; CDR2 reads FQGNSA. This CDR3 has 13 residues. The DNA for the CDR3 is TGTGCCAGCAGCTTAGTTGACCTTTCACCCCTCCACTTT. Translating gives CASSLVDLSPLHF.

A word on this clone: A read error may produce the germline difference seen at one junction end. Within the sample, other DNA sequences also encode this same CDR3. The V and J genes are TRBV15 and TRBJ2-5, with 8 positions matching TRBD2. The CDR3 is made up of 15 amino acids. Germline lookup yields CDR1 LNHNV and CDR2 YYDKDF (reference sequence). The CDR3 coding sequence is TGCGCCACCAGCAGAGATCCAGCGGGGGAAGAGACCCAGTACTTC. This encodes CATSRDPAGEETQYF.

This chain uses TRBV19 with TRBJ2-2; TRBD1 matches at 9 bases. The ends lost 7 bases at V and 7 bases at J; junction bases unmatched: 10. Germline CDR1 is LNHDA and CDR2 is SQIVND (reference sequence). The length of the CDR3 is 15 residues. The CDR3 is CASNSLQGASGELFF. The CDR3 nucleotides read TGTGCCAGTAATTCTTTACAGGGGGCGAGCGGGGAGCTGTTTTTT.

The rearrangement joins TRBV6-5 to TRBJ2-7; no clear D gene. Germline values: CDR1 MNHEY, CDR2 SVGAGI. This CDR3 comprises 12 residues. V was shortened by 0 bases and J by 6 bases, with 6 bases between the two germline ends. As DNA, the CDR3 is TGTGCCAGCAGTTACTCGAGAATCGAGCAGTACTTC. Encoded protein: CASSYSRIEQYF.

J is TRBJ2-7 and V is TRBV20-1; D unclear. The V gene's germline CDR1 is DFQATT and CDR2 SNEGSKA (reference sequence). This CDR3 has 11 residues. Trimming took 3 bases from V and 1 from J, leaving 4 bases between them. CDR3 nucleotides: TGCAGTGCTAGGGCGTCCTACGAGCAGTACTTC. Protein: CSARASYEQYF.

The chain is built from TRBV6-5 and TRBJ1-1; D remains unclear. CDR1 is MNHEY and CDR2 is SVGAGI in the germline V gene. The CDR3 has 13 amino acids. Trimming left V 6 bases short and J 5 bases short, with 13 bases between. The CDR3, as DNA: TGTGCCAGCAGCCACGGGAGGGAAACTGAAGCTTTCTTT. Protein product: CASSHGRETEAFF.

V usage is TRBV2 and J usage is TRBJ1-1, with D maybe TRBD1 (6 bases). V gave up 5 bases and J gave up 5 bases, with 18 bases separating them. Looked up from germline, CDR1 is SNHLY and CDR2 is FYNNEI. This CDR3 comprises 15 residues. The CDR3 sequence: CASSRLRGGGTEAFF. The CDR3 nucleotides are TGTGCCAGCAGTCGATTAAGGGGGGGCGGGACTGAAGCTTTCTTT.

With regard to this clone: The junction shows a germline mismatch at one end, possibly a read error. The CDR3 spells CASSDSGGTGTDTQYF. CDR3 DNA: TGTGCCAGCAGCGACTCAGGGGGGACGGGCACAGATACGCAGTATTTT. The chain employs TRBV6-4 and TRBJ2-3, with D tentatively TRBD1 (7 bases). The CDR3 has 16 residues. Germline CDR1 reads MRHNA; CDR2 reads SNTAGT.

The V call is TRBV9, the J call TRBJ2-5, with 10 nucleotides matching TRBD2. The CDR3 has 15 residues. Germline V CDR1 and CDR2: SGDLS, YYNGEE. V gave up 0 bases and J gave up 4 bases; unmatched junction bases: 3. The CDR3 DNA follows: TGTGCCAGCAGCGTAGTGTCTAGCGGGAGAGAGACCCAGTACTTC. Protein product: CASSVVSSGRETQYF.

The rearrangement joins TRBV6-5 to TRBJ1-3; D is ambiguous. The CDR3 length is 15 residues. The V end lost 6 bases, the J end lost 1 base, and 13 bases lay between the germline ends. Germline assignment: CDR1 MNHEY and CDR2 SVGAGI. As DNA, the CDR3 is TGTGCCAGCAGCACCATGTTGGGATCTGGAAACACCATATATTTT. Translated, it gives CASSTMLGSGNTIYF.

The chain employs TRBV6-1 and TRBJ1-2, with D maybe TRBD1 (6 bases). Looked up from germline, CDR1 is MNHNS and CDR2 is SASEGT. V shed 7 bases and J shed 2 bases, with 11 bases lying between them. The CDR3 runs 13 residues. The chain's CDR3 is CASMDRQNYGYTF. The CDR3 DNA sequence: TGTGCCAGCATGGACAGACAGAACTATGGCTACACCTTC.